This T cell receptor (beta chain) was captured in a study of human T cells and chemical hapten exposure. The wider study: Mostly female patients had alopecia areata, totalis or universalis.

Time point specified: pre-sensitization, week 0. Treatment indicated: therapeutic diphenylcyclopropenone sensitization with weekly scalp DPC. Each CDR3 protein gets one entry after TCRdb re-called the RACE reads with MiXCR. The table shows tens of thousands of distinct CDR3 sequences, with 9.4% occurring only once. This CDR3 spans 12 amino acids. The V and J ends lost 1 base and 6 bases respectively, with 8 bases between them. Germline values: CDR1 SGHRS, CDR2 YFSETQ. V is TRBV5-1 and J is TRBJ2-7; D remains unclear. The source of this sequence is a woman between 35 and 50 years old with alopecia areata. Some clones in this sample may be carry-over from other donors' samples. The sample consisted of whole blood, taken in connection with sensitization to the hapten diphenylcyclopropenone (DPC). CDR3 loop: CASSLHNREQYF. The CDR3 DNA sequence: TGCGCCAGCAGCTTGCACAACCGCGAGCAGTACTTC. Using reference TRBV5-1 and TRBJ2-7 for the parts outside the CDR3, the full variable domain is KAGVTQTPRYLIKTRGQQVTLSCSPISGHRSVSWYQQTPGQGLQFLFEYFSETQRNKGNFPGRFSGRQFSNSRSEMNVSTLELGDSALYLCASSLHNREQYFGPGTRLTVT.